This passage covers 24 T cell receptor beta chains from one sample sequenced in a study of vaccination effects on CD4 cells after COVID-19 (dated by TCRdb to the early 2020s). Which antigens these TCRs recognize remains unknown. Libraries were made using the immunoSEQ multiplex PCR assay. TCRdb carries this immuneACCESS record with in-frame sequences only. Its versions omit some clonotypes, under half of them owing to an unresolved V gene in the studies checked, with the rest unexplained. Counted in this sample were 60,000 to 85,000 clones; 74% of them appeared once. Approximately 1.5% of the sample comes from the top ten. To identify antigen-specific CD4+ T cell clonotypes by their expansion, the ViraFEST assay first stimulated PBMC with viral peptide pools and then applied TCR sequencing. After around eleven days of culture, CD4+ T cells were isolated with the EasySep CD4+ T cell isolation kit. Participants received two doses of either the BNT162b2 or the mRNA-1273 mRNA SARS-CoV-2 vaccine.

Sample: CD4+ T cells from PBMCs cultured with HCoV-229E spike peptides, taken after COVID-19 vaccination. This specimen's cell subset or site label, interpreted: HCoV-229E spike overlapping peptide pool stimulation. The receptors derive from a human donor who received a COVID-19 vaccine.

This clone was seen a handful of times. In DNA form, the CDR3 reads TGTGCCAGCTCACTAGACCAGAATAGCAATCAGCCCCAGCATTTT. This translates into CASSLDQNSNQPQHF. The chain joins TRBV18 to TRBJ1-5; unclear D gene. The CDR3 sequence is 15 residues long. Trimming left V 4 bases short and J 0 bases short, with 10 bases between. Germline CDR1 is KGHSH and CDR2 is LQKENI.

This rearrangement joins TRBV30 to TRBJ1-6; 8 positions match TRBD1. The CDR3 totals 15 residues. Trimming cost V 2 bases and J 5 bases; bases outside gene matches: 5. CDR1 is GTSNPN, CDR2 SVGIG, per germline (reference sequence). The CDR3 loop reads CAWSLGQGHNSPLHF. The CDR3 bases are TGTGCCTGGAGTTTAGGACAGGGACATAATTCACCCCTCCACTTT.

The rearrangement links TRBV10-3 to TRBJ2-7; 9 bases are a match to TRBD2. J was trimmed by 1 base and V by 3 bases; bases with no gene match: 7. The CDR3 runs 16 residues. Germline loops: CDR1 ENHRY, CDR2 SYGVKD. CDR3 DNA: TGTGCCATCAGTGACCCGGGGCGGGGGGGATCCTACGAGCAGTACGTC. Translation: CAISDPGRGGSYEQYV.

The chain combines TRBV5-4 with TRBJ2-4; 8 bases match TRBD1. The CDR3 has 15 amino acids. The germline V gene encodes CDR1 SGHNT and CDR2 YYREEE (reference sequence). V lost 3 bases to trimming and J lost 3 bases; unmatched junction nucleotides: 5. Here the CDR3 DNA reads TGTGCCAGCAGCTCCTACGGGACAGGCAAAAACATTCAGTACTTC. It specifies CASSSYGTGKNIQYF.

The CDR3 region is CASRRPGQWGTDTQYF. CDR3 nucleotide sequence: TGTGCCAGCAGGCGACCGGGACAGTGGGGCACAGATACGCAGTATTTT. The gene calls are TRBV11-2 and TRBJ2-3, with 7 bases that match TRBD1. Germline assignment: CDR1 SGHAT and CDR2 FQNNGV. The CDR3 is 16 residues long. Losses at the gene ends were 6 bases for V and 1 base for J; bases not matched to a gene: 10.

The chain combines TRBV6-2 or TRBV6-3 with TRBJ2-7, with 12 bases lining up with TRBD1. Looked up from germline, CDR1 is MNHEY and CDR2 is SVGEGT. The CDR3 loop spans 14 amino acids. Trimming removed 5 bases from V and 5 bases from J; junction bases left unmatched: 4. The CDR3 DNA reads TGTGCCAGCAGTCCCGGGACAGGGGGCGACGAGCAGTACGTC. Encoded protein: CASSPGTGGDEQYV.

CDR3 sequence: CASSWGGVYEQFF. CDR3 DNA: TGTGCCAGCAGTTGGGGAGGAGTTTATGAGCAGTTCTTC. The chain uses TRBV6-2 or TRBV6-3 and TRBJ2-1; possible D gene TRBD2, 6 bases. Per the germline V gene, CDR1 is MNHEY and CDR2 is SVGEGT. V lost 4 bases and J 8 bases, leaving 12 bases between the germline ends. The CDR3 is 13 residues long.

The V and J genes are TRBV10-3 and TRBJ2-5; 8 nucleotides agree with TRBD1. The ends lost 6 bases at V and 4 bases at J; junction bases unmatched: 1. The CDR3 loop spans 12 amino acids. In germline, CDR1 is ENHRY, CDR2 SYGVKD. The CDR3 loop reads CAISRGPETQYF. The CDR3 DNA reads as TGTGCCATCAGCAGGGGGCCAGAGACCCAGTACTTC.

The chain recombines TRBV5-1 with TRBJ2-2; the match to TRBD2 covers 14 bases. This CDR3 has 16 amino acids. Germline V lookup: CDR1 SGHRS, CDR2 YFSETQ. V was clipped by 4 bases and J by 6 bases; unmatched bases: 5. The CDR3 here is CASSDLTSGGAGELFF. CDR3 sequence (DNA): TGCGCCAGCAGCGACCTGACTAGCGGGGGGGCCGGGGAGCTGTTTTTT.

This clone was observed a few times. The rearrangement joins TRBV6-2 or TRBV6-3 to TRBJ1-5, with 9 bases matching TRBD1. The J segment lost 2 bases and the V segment lost 2 bases, leaving 4 bases of the junction unmatched. This CDR3 has 16 residues. Germline CDR1 MNHEY, CDR2 SVGEGT. CDR3 sequence reads: CASSYKQGAGNQPQHF. Written as DNA, the CDR3 is TGTGCCAGCAGTTACAAACAGGGGGCTGGCAATCAGCCCCAGCATTTT.

This sequence joins TRBV27 and TRBJ1-1; D is ambiguous. Germline V lookup: CDR1 MNHEY, CDR2 SMNVEV (reference sequence). Trimming removed 1 base from V and 11 bases from J, with 17 bases in between. The CDR3 runs 14 residues. CDR3 sequence: CASSLYEDAVEAFF. The DNA of the CDR3 is TGTGCCAGCAGTTTATACGAAGATGCAGTCGAGGCTTTCTTT.

The chain carries TRBV5-1 and TRBJ1-4, with D possibly being TRBD1 (5 bases). Looked up from germline, CDR1 is SGHRS and CDR2 is YFSETQ. The CDR3 is 13 amino acids. Trimming pared 4 bases from V and 8 bases from J, leaving 12 bases between. DNA of the CDR3: TGCGCCAGCAGCGAGGGGTCGGGGGAAAAACTGTTTTTT. Translating gives CASSEGSGEKLFF.

The V and J genes are TRBV6-5 and TRBJ2-7; 7 nucleotides agree with TRBD2. Germline V lookup: CDR1 MNHEY, CDR2 SVGAGI. This CDR3 has 14 amino acids. V lost 7 bases, J lost 0 bases, and 6 bases stayed unmatched. As DNA, the CDR3 is TGTGCCAGCAAGGTGCGGGGGAGCTCCTACGAGCAGTACGTC. Translated: CASKVRGSSYEQYV.

This chain connects TRBV5-1 to TRBJ1-6, with TRBD1 as a possible D gene (5 bases). Trimming took off 0 bases at V and 6 bases at J, with 10 bases between the two ends. Looked up from germline, CDR1 is SGHRS and CDR2 is YFSETQ. CDR3 length: 15 residues. The CDR3 sequence is CASSLGGIGNSPLHF. Here the CDR3 DNA reads TGCGCCAGCAGCTTGGGGGGCATCGGTAATTCACCCCTCCACTTT.

The chain employs TRBV5-4 and TRBJ1-2, with 9 bases that match TRBD1. Germline trimming cut 3 bases from V and 4 bases from J; bases unmatched to any gene: 1. This CDR3 is built from 13 residues. The germline V gene encodes CDR1 SGHNT and CDR2 YYREEE (reference sequence). The CDR3 coding sequence is TGTGCCAGCAGCTCGGGACAGGGCTATGGCTACACCTTC. It specifies CASSSGQGYGYTF.

The rearrangement joins TRBV7-2 to TRBJ1-2, with D hard to call. V was clipped by 1 base and J by 2 bases, with 8 bases between them. Germline CDR1 and CDR2: SGHTA and FQGNSA. CDR3 size: 14 residues. In nucleotides, the CDR3 is TGTGCCAGCAGCTTAGGGGAAACCAACTATGGCTACACCTTC. Protein product: CASSLGETNYGYTF.

This clone occurred once. This chain connects TRBV19 to TRBJ1-2; D call uncertain. CDR1 and CDR2 from the germline V gene are LNHDA and SQIVND (reference sequence). This CDR3 is built from 13 residues. The V end was cut by 0 bases, the J end by 2 bases, with 4 bases between. CDR3 sequence (DNA): TGTGCCAGTAGTATAGAGATGAACTATGGCTACACCTTC. Its translation: CASSIEMNYGYTF.

V gene TRBV5-6 combines with J gene TRBJ1-5; TRBD1 is a possible D gene (6 bases). CDR3 length: 15 amino acids. V lost 3 bases and J lost 4, with 14 bases in between. In germline, CDR1 is SGHDT, CDR2 YYEEEE. The CDR3 loop is CASSSLRGENQPQHF. DNA of the CDR3: TGTGCCAGCAGCTCACTCAGGGGTGAGAATCAGCCCCAGCATTTT.

The V call is TRBV7-2, the J call TRBJ2-3; D call uncertain. Germline CDR1 reads SGHTA; CDR2 reads FQGNSA. Trimming removed 3 bases from V and 4 bases from J, with 11 bases in between. The CDR3 contains 14 residues. CDR3 sequence reads: CASSLVGSPDTQYF. The CDR3 region has the DNA TGTGCCAGCAGCTTGGTCGGCAGCCCAGATACGCAGTATTTT.

The V call is TRBV19, the J call TRBJ1-2; D gene uncertain. Trimming pared 5 bases from V and 4 bases from J, leaving 14 bases between. CDR1 and CDR2 from the germline V gene are LNHDA and SQIVND (reference sequence). The length of the CDR3 is 14 residues. CDR3 region: CASSRSGRVYGYTF. The CDR3 bases are TGTGCCAGTAGTCGCAGCGGACGGGTCTATGGCTACACCTTC. The full variable domain, its missing parts supplied by reference TRBV19 and TRBJ1-2, is DGGITQSPKYLFRKEGQNVTLSCEQNLNHDAMYWYRQDPGQGLRLIYYSQIVNDFQKGDIAEGYSVSREKKESFPLTVTSAQKNPTAFYLCASSRSGRVYGYTFGSGTRLTVV.

This rearrangement joins TRBV19 to TRBJ2-4; 10 bases fit TRBD1. CDR1 is LNHDA and CDR2 is SQIVND in the germline V gene (reference sequence). The CDR3 is 16 amino acids. V shed 5 bases, J shed 9 bases, and the junction held 13 bases outside the gene matches. This CDR3 is CASSQTRDRGLGIQYF. CDR3 DNA: TGTGCCAGTAGTCAAACAAGGGACAGGGGTTTGGGCATTCAGTACTTC.

V usage is TRBV19 and J usage is TRBJ2-2; 10 bases fit TRBD1. V shed 6 bases, J shed 7 bases, and the junction held 5 bases outside the gene matches. The germline V gene encodes CDR1 LNHDA and CDR2 SQIVND (reference sequence). The length of the CDR3 is 14 residues. In nucleotides, the CDR3 is TGTGCCAGTAGGGACAGGGGGAGAAACGGGGAGCTGTTTTTT. It yields the protein CASRDRGRNGELFF.

This chain joins TRBV2 and TRBJ2-2, with D hard to call. The germline V gene has CDR1 SNHLY and CDR2 FYNNEI. V shed 1 base and J shed 1 base, with 10 bases lying between them. CDR3 length: 16 residues. In nucleotides, the CDR3 is TGTGCCAGCAGTGAAGTTTCTCCTATGAACACCGGGGAGCTGTTTTTT. Its protein is CASSEVSPMNTGELFF.

The chain links TRBV7-9 to TRBJ2-1; a weak D match, TRBD2 (5 bases). This CDR3 comprises 15 residues. Looked up from germline, CDR1 is SEHNR and CDR2 is FQNEAQ (reference sequence). Trimming pared 7 bases from V and 8 bases from J, leaving 21 bases between. The CDR3 DNA is TGTGCCAGCAAACCCCCGGGGTCTGGCCGGGATGAGCAGTTCTTC. This encodes CASKPPGSGRDEQFF.